The clone carrying this TCR beta chain was observed once. These data originate in a study of T cells in Graves' hyperthyroidism and ophthalmopathy. Researchers took RNA transcripts and amplified the TCR beta CDR3 regions from them. An initial round of RT-PCR targeting the TCR CDR3 relied on the HTBI primer set. TCRdb re-called the multiplex PCR reads with MiXCR, one entry per CDR3 protein. Here the sample spans hundreds of thousands of distinct CDR3 sequences, approximately 20% being singletons. The CDR3 has 12 amino acids. Germline V gives CDR1 MDHEN, CDR2 SYDVKM. V lost 3 bases and J 5 bases, leaving 7 bases between the germline ends.

The V gene is TRBV28, the J gene TRBJ1-1; unclear D gene. The source of this sequence is a man aged 35 to 55 with Graves' ophthalmopathy. The sequenced material came from blood. The CDR3 DNA reads TGTGCCAGCAGTTTCGCTAGGACTGAAGCTTTCTTT. Translating gives CASSFARTEAFF.